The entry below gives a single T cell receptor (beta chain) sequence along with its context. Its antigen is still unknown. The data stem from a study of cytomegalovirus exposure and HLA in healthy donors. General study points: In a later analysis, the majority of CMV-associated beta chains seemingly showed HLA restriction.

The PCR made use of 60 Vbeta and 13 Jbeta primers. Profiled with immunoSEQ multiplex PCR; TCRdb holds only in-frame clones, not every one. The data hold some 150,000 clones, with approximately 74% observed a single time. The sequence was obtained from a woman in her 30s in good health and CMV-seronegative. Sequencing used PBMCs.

For the CDR3, the DNA is TGCGCCAGCAGCTTTCCGGGTACAGGACAAAGGGGAGAGACCCAGTACTTC. It encodes CASSFPGTGQRGETQYF. This chain joins TRBV5-1 and TRBJ2-5; D possibly corresponds to TRBD1 (5 bases). CDR1 and CDR2 (germline): SGHRS, YFSETQ. This CDR3 spans 17 amino acids. The ends were cut back, 2 bases at V and 4 bases at J, with 21 bases in the middle. The full variable domain, in which reference TRBV5-1 and TRBJ2-5 provide the parts outside the CDR3, is KAGVTQTPRYLIKTRGQQVTLSCSPISGHRSVSWYQQTPGQGLQFLFEYFSETQRNKGNFPGRFSGRQFSNSRSEMNVSTLELGDSALYLCASSFPGTGQRGETQYFGPGTRLLVL.